This note documents a single T cell receptor (beta chain) sequence. With 2 bases clipped from V and 5 bases from J, the junction kept 8 bases outside the gene matches. The germline V gene encodes CDR1 SQVTM and CDR2 ANQGSEA. The CDR3 sequence is 14 residues long. These data are taken from a study of blood T cells in healthy people across ages. Next came a second PCR, run for about 7 to 12 cycles, which used a sample-barcoded 5' primer along with a J-beta primer mix. TCRdb re-called the 5' RACE reads through MiXCR, storing one row per CDR3 protein. The table lists roughly 2 million distinct CDR3 sequences, around half of them singletons.

What was sequenced was blood. The chain uses TRBV29-1 and TRBJ2-5; 7 positions match TRBD1. This receptor was identified in a woman in her thirties or forties in good health. This CDR3 is CSVERQGFSETQYF. The CDR3 bases are TGCAGCGTTGAAAGACAGGGTTTTTCGGAGACCCAGTACTTC.